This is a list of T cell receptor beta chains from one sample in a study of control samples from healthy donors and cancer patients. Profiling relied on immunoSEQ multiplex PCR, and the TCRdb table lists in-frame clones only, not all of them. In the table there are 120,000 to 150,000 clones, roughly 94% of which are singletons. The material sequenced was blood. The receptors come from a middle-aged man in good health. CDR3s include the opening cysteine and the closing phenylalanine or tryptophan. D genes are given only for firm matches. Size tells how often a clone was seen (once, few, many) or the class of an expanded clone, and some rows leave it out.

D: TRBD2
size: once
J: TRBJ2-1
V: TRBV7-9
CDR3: CASLQGGSNEQFF
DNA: TGTGCCAGCTTGCAGGGAGGGAGCAATGAGCAGTTCTTC

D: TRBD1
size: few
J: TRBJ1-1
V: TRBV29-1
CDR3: CSAADREAEAFF
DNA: TGCAGCGCAGCGGACAGGGAGGCTGAAGCTTTCTTT

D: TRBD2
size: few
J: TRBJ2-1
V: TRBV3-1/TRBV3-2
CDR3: CASSQETSGRVGEQFF
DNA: TGTGCCAGCAGCCAAGAGACTAGCGGGAGAGTCGGTGAGCAGTTCTTC

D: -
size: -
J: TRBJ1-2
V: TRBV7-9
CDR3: CASSPTGQTINYGYTF
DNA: TGTGCCAGCAGCCCCACGGGACAAACGATTAACTATGGCTACACCTTC

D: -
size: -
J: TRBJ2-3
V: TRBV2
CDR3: CASSLAALPSTDTQYF
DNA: TGTGCCAGCAGTTTAGCGGCGCTCCCTAGCACAGATACGCAGTATTTT

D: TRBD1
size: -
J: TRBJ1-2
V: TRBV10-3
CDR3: CAIGTGGVGGYTF
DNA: TGTGCCATCGGGACAGGGGGCGTAGGTGGCTACACCTTC

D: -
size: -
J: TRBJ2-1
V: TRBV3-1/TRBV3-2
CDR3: CASSQDGQGSFYNEQFF
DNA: TGTGCCAGCAGCCAAGATGGTCAGGGCTCATTTTACAATGAGCAGTTCTTC

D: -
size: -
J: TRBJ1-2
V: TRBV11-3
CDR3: CASRGETNYGYTF
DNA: TGTGCCAGCAGGGGAGAAACTAACTATGGCTACACCTTC

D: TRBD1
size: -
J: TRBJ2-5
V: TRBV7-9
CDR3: CASSFPQGARETQYF
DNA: TGTGCCAGCAGCTTCCCTCAGGGGGCGCGGGAGACCCAGTACTTC

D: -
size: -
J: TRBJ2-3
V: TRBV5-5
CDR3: CASSLGGRSTDTQYF
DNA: TGTGCCAGCAGCTTGGGAGGACGTAGCACAGATACGCAGTATTTT

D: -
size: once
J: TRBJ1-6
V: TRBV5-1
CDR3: CASSSRQAGYNSPLHF
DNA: TGCGCCAGCAGCTCCCGACAGGCTGGCTATAATTCACCCCTCCACTTT

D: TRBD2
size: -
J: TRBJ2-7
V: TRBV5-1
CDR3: CASSSTSGREGEQYF
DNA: TGCGCCAGCAGCTCGACTAGCGGGAGAGAGGGCGAGCAGTACTTC

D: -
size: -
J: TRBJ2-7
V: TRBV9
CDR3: CASSETAKFSYEQYF
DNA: TGTGCCAGCAGCGAGACTGCTAAATTCTCCTACGAGCAGTACTTC

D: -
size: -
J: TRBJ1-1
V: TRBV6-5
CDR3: CASSYSKTETFF
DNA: TGTGCCAGCAGTTACTCGAAAACTGAAACTTTCTTT

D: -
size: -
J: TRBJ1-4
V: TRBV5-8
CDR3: CASSLGTPTNEKLFF
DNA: TGTGCCAGCAGCTTGGGCACCCCAACTAATGAAAAACTGTTTTTT

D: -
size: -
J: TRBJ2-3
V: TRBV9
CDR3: CASSVGRGGVTQYF
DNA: TGTGCCAGCAGCGTCGGCAGGGGTGGAGTTACGCAGTATTTT

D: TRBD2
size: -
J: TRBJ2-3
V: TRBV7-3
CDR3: CASSLTGLLTDTQYF
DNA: TGTGCCAGCAGCTTAACGGGACTACTCACAGATACGCAGTATTTT

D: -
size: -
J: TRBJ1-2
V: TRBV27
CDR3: CASSFLGQFGGYTF
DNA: TGTGCCAGCAGTTTCCTCGGACAGTTCGGTGGCTACACCTTC

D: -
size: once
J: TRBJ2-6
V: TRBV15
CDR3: CATSVGGSGANVLTF
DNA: TGTGCCACCAGCGTCGGGGGCTCTGGGGCCAACGTCCTGACTTTC

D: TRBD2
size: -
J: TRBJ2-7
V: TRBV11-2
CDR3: CASSFGGSIYEQYF
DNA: TGTGCCAGCAGCTTTGGCGGGAGTATCTACGAGCAGTACTTC

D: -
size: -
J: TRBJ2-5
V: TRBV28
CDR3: CASRRPAQETQYF
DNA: TGTGCCAGTAGAAGACCAGCGCAAGAGACCCAGTACTTC

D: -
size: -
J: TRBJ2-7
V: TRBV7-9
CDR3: CASSLVVRERVLSYEQYF
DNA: TGTGCCAGCAGCTTAGTTGTTCGCGAGAGGGTATTGTCCTACGAGCAGTACTTC

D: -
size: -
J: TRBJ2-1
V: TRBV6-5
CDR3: CTSSRGLDHNEQFF
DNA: TGTACCAGCAGTCGTGGGTTGGACCACAATGAGCAGTTCTTC

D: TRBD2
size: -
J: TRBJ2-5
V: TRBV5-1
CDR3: CASSLARTSGRQETQYF
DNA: TGCGCCAGCAGCTTGGCCCGGACTAGCGGGAGACAAGAGACCCAGTACTTC

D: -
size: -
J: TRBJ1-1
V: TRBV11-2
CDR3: CASSLEGALNTEAFF
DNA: TGTGCCAGCAGCTTAGAGGGGGCGCTGAACACTGAAGCTTTCTTT

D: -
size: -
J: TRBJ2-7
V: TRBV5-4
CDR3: CASSLDSSEQYF
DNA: TGTGCCAGCAGCTTGGATTCAAGCGAGCAGTACTTC

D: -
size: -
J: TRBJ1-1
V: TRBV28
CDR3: CASSPGTLNTEAFF
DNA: TGTGCCAGCAGTCCCGGCACTCTGAACACTGAAGCTTTCTTT

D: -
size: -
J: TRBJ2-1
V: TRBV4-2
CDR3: CASSQDRRQQFF
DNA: TGTGCCAGCAGCCAAGACCGCCGTCAGCAGTTCTTC

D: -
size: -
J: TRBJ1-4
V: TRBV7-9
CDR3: CASGRDMNEKLFF
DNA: TGTGCCAGCGGCCGAGACATGAATGAAAAACTGTTTTTT

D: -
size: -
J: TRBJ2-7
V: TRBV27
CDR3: CASSLMGQNPCEQYF
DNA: TGTGCCAGCAGTTTAATGGGGCAGAATCCCTGCGAGCAGTACTTC

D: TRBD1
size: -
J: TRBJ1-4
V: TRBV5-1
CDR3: CASRGQGAEKLFF
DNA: TGCGCCAGCAGGGGACAGGGGGCAGAGAAACTGTTTTTT

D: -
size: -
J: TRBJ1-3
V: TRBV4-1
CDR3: CASSHVGIGGNTIYF
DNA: TGCGCCAGCAGCCACGTCGGTATTGGGGGAAACACCATATATTTT

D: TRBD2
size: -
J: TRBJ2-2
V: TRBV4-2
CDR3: CASSQVGTSGNTGELFF
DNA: TGTGCCAGCAGCCAAGTAGGGACTAGCGGTAACACCGGGGAGCTGTTTTTT

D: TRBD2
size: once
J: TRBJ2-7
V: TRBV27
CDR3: CASSLGSGRYEQYF
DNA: TGTGCCAGCAGTTTGGGTAGCGGGAGGTACGAGCAGTACTTC

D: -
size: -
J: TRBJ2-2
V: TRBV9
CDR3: CASSPSAGGELFF
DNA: TGTGCCAGCAGCCCAAGCGCGGGCGGGGAGCTGTTTTTT

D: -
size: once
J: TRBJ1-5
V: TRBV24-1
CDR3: CATSGGRSNQPQHF
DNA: TGTGCCACCAGTGGGGGACGCAGCAATCAGCCCCAGCATTTT

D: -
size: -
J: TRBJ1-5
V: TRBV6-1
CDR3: CASSEAPGQQPQHF
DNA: TGTGCCAGCAGTGAAGCGCCTGGACAGCAGCCCCAGCATTTT

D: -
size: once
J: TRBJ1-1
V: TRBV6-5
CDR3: CASRFRDRTEAFF
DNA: TGTGCCAGCAGGTTTAGGGACCGTACTGAAGCTTTCTTT

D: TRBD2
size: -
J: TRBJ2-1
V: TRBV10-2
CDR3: CASSVWASGVSSYNEQFF
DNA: TGCGCCAGCAGTGTATGGGCTAGCGGGGTTAGCTCCTACAATGAGCAGTTCTTC

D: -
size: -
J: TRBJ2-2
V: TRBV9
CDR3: CASSPTSKNTGELFF
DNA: TGTGCCAGCAGCCCCACTAGTAAGAACACCGGGGAGCTGTTTTTT

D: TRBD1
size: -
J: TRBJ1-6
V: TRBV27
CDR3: CASSFGTDYNSPLHF
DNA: TGTGCCAGCAGTTTTGGGACAGACTATAATTCACCCCTCCACTTT

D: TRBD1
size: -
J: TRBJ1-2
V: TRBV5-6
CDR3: CASSWGTDDLYGYTF
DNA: TGTGCCAGCAGCTGGGGGACAGACGACCTTTATGGCTACACCTTC

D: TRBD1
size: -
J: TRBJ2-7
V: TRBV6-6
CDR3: CASSYSYRGKEYEQYF
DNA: TGTGCCAGCAGTTACTCGTACAGGGGGAAGGAGTACGAGCAGTACTTC

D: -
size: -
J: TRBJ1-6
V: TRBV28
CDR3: CASSGYNSPLHF
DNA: TGTGCCAGCAGCGGTTATAATTCACCCCTCCACTTT

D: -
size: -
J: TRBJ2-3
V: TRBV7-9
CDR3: CASSLGGQVGNTQYF
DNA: TGTGCCAGCAGCTTAGGGGGACAAGTGGGTAATACGCAGTATTTT

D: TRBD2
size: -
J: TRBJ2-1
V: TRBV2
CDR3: CASSLREAQWVEQFF
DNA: TGTGCCAGCAGTCTTCGGGAGGCCCAGTGGGTAGAGCAGTTCTTC

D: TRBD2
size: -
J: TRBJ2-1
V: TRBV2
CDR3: CASTILAGVSYNEQFF
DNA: TGTGCCAGCACTATACTAGCGGGAGTCTCCTACAATGAGCAGTTCTTC

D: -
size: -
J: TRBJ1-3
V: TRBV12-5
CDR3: CASGFHRILPGNTIYF
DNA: TGTGCTAGTGGTTTCCACAGGATTCTGCCGGGAAACACCATATATTTT